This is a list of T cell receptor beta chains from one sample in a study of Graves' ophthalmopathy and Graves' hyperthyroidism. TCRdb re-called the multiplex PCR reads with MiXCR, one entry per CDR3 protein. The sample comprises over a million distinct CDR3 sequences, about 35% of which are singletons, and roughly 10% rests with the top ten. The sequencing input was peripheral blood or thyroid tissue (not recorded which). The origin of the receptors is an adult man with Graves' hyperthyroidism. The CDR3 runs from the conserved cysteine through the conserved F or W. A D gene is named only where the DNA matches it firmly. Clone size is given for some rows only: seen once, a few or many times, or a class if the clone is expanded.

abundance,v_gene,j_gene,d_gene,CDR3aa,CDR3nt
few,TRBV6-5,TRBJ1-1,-,CASSPLTGNTEAFF,TGTGCCAGCAGTCCCCTGACAGGGAACACTGAAGCTTTCTTT
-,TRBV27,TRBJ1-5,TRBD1,CASSPATGGPQHF,TGTGCCAGCAGCCCCGCTACAGGGGGGCCCCAGCATTTT
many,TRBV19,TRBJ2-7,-,CASSIQGNYEQYF,TGTGCCAGTAGTATCCAGGGGAACTACGAGCAGTACTTC
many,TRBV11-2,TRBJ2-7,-,CASSPLTGRGGEQYF,TGTGCCAGCAGCCCATTAACTGGACGAGGTGGCGAGCAGTACTTC
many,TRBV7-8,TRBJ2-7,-,CASSLENSYEQYF,TGTGCCAGCAGCTTAGAGAACTCCTACGAGCAGTACTTC
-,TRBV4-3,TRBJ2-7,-,CASSQDRGESYEQYF,TGCGCCAGCAGCCAAGATCGGGGAGAATCCTACGAGCAGTACTTC
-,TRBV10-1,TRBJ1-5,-,CATARSGGGSNQPQHF,TGTGCCACCGCGCGGAGCGGCGGGGGAAGCAATCAGCCCCAGCATTTT
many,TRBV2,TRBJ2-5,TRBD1,CASRDGGPGQGQETQYF,TGTGCCAGCAGGGACGGGGGACCGGGACAGGGACAAGAGACCCAGTACTTC
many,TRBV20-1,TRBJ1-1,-,CSASLRPTEAFF,TGCAGTGCTAGTTTAAGGCCAACTGAAGCTTTCTTT
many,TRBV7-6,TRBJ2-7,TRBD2,CASSLSSGRVFHEQYF,TGTGCCAGCAGCCTATCTAGCGGGAGGGTATTCCACGAGCAGTACTTC
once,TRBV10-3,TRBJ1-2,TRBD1,CASRPTGTELYGYTF,TGTGCCAGCAGGCCGACCGGGACAGAGCTATATGGCTACACCTTC
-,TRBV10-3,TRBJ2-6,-,CASSYSVGAPGANVLTF,TGTGCCAGCAGTTACTCGGTGGGGGCGCCGGGGGCCAACGTCCTGACTTTC
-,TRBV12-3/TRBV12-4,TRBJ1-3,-,CASLEVGGDSGNTIYF,TGTGCCAGCCTTGAAGTTGGGGGAGACTCTGGAAACACCATATATTTT
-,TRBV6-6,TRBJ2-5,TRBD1,CASRPTGTGWETQYF,TGTGCCAGCCGACCCACCGGGACAGGGTGGGAGACCCAGTACTTC
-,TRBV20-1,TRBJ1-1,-,CSATRGRMNTEAFF,TGCAGTGCCACCCGGGGACGGATGAACACTGAAGCTTTCTTT
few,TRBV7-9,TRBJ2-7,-,CASSPVGGGTYEQYF,TGTGCCAGCAGCCCGGTAGGTGGGGGAACCTACGAGCAGTACTTC
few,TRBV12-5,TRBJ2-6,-,CASGLDRGSGANVLTF,TGTGCTAGTGGTTTGGACCGGGGCTCTGGGGCCAACGTCCTGACTTTC
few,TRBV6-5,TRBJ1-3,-,CASSLAGLRSTIYF,TGTGCCAGCAGTTTGGCGGGACTTCGAAGCACCATATATTTT
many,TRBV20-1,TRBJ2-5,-,CSASGRPRETQYF,TGCAGTGCTTCCGGACGGCCCCGGGAGACCCAGTACTTC
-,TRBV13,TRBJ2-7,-,CASRSNRYEQYF,TGTGCCAGCCGCTCTAATAGATACGAGCAGTACTTC
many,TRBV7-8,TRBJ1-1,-,CASSSRMGAKAFF,TGTGCCAGCAGCTCAAGGATGGGGGCGAAAGCTTTCTTT
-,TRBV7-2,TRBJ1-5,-,CASSLILAVGRGDQPQHF,TGTGCCAGCAGCTTAATTCTCGCGGTAGGGCGGGGGGATCAGCCCCAGCATTTT
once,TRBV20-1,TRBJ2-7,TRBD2,CSASPPGTSGTYEQYF,TGCAGTGCTAGTCCACCCGGGACTAGCGGGACCTACGAGCAGTACTTC
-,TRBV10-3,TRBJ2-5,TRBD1,CAISGGNQPQYF,TGTGCCATTTCAGGGGGCAATCAGCCCCAGTACTTC
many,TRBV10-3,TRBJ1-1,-,CAISESGSYTEAFF,TGTGCCATCAGTGAGTCGGGCAGTTACACTGAAGCTTTCTTT
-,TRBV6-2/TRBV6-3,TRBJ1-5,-,CASSSRRGDDQPQHF,TGTGCCAGCAGTTCCCGGCGGGGGGACGATCAGCCCCAGCATTTT
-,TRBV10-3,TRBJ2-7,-,CAISETTDISYEQYF,TGTGCCATCAGTGAAACAACGGATATCTCCTACGAGCAGTACTTC
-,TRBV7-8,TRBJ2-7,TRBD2,CASSQGIAGRVYEQYF,TGCGCCAGCAGCCAAGGGATAGCGGGACGGGTCTACGAGCAGTACTTC
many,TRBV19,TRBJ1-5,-,CASSIPGLQVSQPQHF,TGTGCCAGTAGTATCCCCGGCCTACAGGTCAGTCAGCCCCAGCATTTT
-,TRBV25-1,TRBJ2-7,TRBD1,CASSARGQGVREQYF,TGTGCCAGCAGTGCTAGGGGACAGGGGGTGCGGGAGCAGTACTTC
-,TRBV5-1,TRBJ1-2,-,CASNPRGDGYGYTF,TGTGCCAGCAACCCTCGTGGGGATGGCTATGGCTACACCTTC
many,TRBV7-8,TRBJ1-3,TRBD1,CASSSKVATGTGNTIYF,TGTGCCAGCAGCTCCAAGGTCGCGACAGGGACTGGAAACACCATATATTTT
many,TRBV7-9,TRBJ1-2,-,CASSLAASSLNYGYTF,TGTGCCAGCAGCTTAGCGGCGTCCTCCCTCAACTATGGCTACACCTTC
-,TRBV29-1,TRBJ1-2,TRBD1,CSGRWTGANYGYTF,TGCAGCGGTCGCTGGACAGGGGCTAACTATGGCTACACCTTC
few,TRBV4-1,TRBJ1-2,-,CASSQGEGVGSNYGYTF,TGCGCCAGCAGCCAAGGGGAGGGGGTGGGTTCTAACTATGGCTACACCTTC